This T cell receptor (beta chain) was recovered during a study of shared clonotypes between healthy human individuals (TCRdb year 2020). With respect to the entire study: The cohort included three men and two women between 18 and 49 years of age. Per donor, three plates each were used for CD4 naive and CD4 memory, two for CD8 naive, and one for CD8 memory. To estimate repertoire size and how much clonotypes are shared between individuals, the study performed deep sequencing of blood TCR repertoires from a handful of healthy adults. Libraries were prepared and TCR repertoires were sequenced by different laboratories using diverse techniques, in order to increase sequencing depth and limit assay-specific biases. Leukapheresis yielded between about 0.85 and 9 billion PBMCs per donor.

Using the deep immunoSEQ assay, multiplex PCR amplified TCR CDR3 regions from genomic DNA. Extracted genomic DNA from each cell subset was spread evenly across all wells of several immunoSEQ 96-well plates, with each plate serving as a replicate. For sorted subsets, each replicate PCR was loaded with about 0.2 ug genomic DNA, equivalent to roughly 30,000 T cell genomes. Purified libraries were quantified with a Qubit 3.0 fluorometer, sized on a Bioanalyzer 2100, and re-quantified with the KAPA Library Quantification kit. Each immunoSEQ 96-well plate was sequenced on its own single-read 150-cycle Illumina NextSeq 550 flow cell. Concerning the study's data processing: Because the immunoSEQ output included only junctional sequences and no quality scores, the filtering could not be the same as the filtering used for full-length reads. Sequences were annotated with PyIR, a Python wrapper for IgBLAST v1.9, using IMGT germline references to assign V/J genes and CDR3. Reads were removed for weak V/J assignments (E-value above 1e-6), missing CDR3, stop codons, out-of-frame junctions, or ambiguous translated residues. V3J clonotypes were defined by identical inferred V gene, J gene, and CDR3 amino acid sequence. To compute the percentage overlap between repertoires, the number of shared unique clonotypes was divided by the size of the smaller repertoire. Repertoire richness was assessed with RTK rarefaction, the Chao1 estimator, and Recon v2.1 estimates of unobserved clonotypes. Generation probabilities for all TCRbeta clonotypes obtained by the gDNA method from a few donors were computed using OLGA. Imported from immuneACCESS, the table was reduced by TCRdb to in-frame sequences with V and J called. These copies leave out some clones; in studies compared against another copy, an unresolved V gene accounts for under half, and the cause of the remainder is not known. V and J calls and clone size are given by that table; D and trimming were obtained from the DNA. The sample yields around 1.1 million clones; roughly 80% were counted once. Of the sample, approximately 0.95% falls within the top ten clones.

Paper-wide results and their limitations: Naive subsets generally had larger estimated clonotype richness than memory subsets. Incomplete sequencing was indicated by rarefaction of sorted-subset datasets, despite the large sequencing depth. Clonotypes shared by all four sorted-subset donors showed higher generation probabilities than non-shared clonotypes. The genetic and exposure-history diversity represented was limited by the small number of donors. Across four donors, approximately 5% of naive CD4, roughly 3.4% of naive CD8, 2.3% of memory CD4, and 0.3% to 0.45% of memory CD8 clonotypes were shared. Sampling was limited to blood, and TCR repertoires in tissue likely differ from TCR repertoires in blood. Pairwise subsampling led to the expectation that sequencing depth would affect the degree of clonotype sharing among donors.

Regarding this clone: There is no known antigen for this receptor. Per-base qualities were not stored, and no clone one base away is much larger.

Taken from cysteine to phenylalanine, the CDR3 has 15 residues. Only the CDR3 DNA is retained, 45 bases long and in frame from the first base. CDR1 is given as SGHRS and CDR2 as YFSETQ, both from the germline V gene. Compared with germline, V lacks 0 bases and J lacks 2 bases; bases without a gene match: 4. The donors were healthy, HIV-negative adults with no recently reported acute infections or vaccinations. All donors were Caucasian adults living in Nashville, Tennessee, USA. CD4+ T cells were enriched by magnetic negative selection, after which naive cells were positively selected on CD45RA and the negative fraction was taken as the memory subset. After blood collection by leukapheresis, PBMCs were isolated using Ficoll-Histopaque density gradient centrifugation and then cryopreserved in the vapor phase of liquid nitrogen. Analytical flow cytometry was used to check the purity and quantity of every magnetically sorted T cell population. Genomic DNA was isolated from every sorted fraction and measured by UV absorbance on a Nanodrop 2000c.

The rearrangement joined TRBV5-1 to TRBJ2-5, with 7 bases aligning to TRBD1. This clonotype was sampled from a man younger than 35 in good health. Some clones in this sample may be carry-over from other donors' samples. Input material: memory CD4+ T cells from PBMCs. The sample's cell subset or site label, decoded: CD45RA-negative fraction. This receptor has the CDR3 CASSLVDREQETQYF. The nucleotide sequence reads TGCGCCAGCAGCTTGGTCGACAGGGAGCAAGAGACCCAGTACTTC.